This T cell receptor beta chain was identified during a study of shared clonotypes between healthy human individuals. As for this clone: Its antigen is unidentified.

Trimming took off 0 bases at V and 2 bases at J, with 12 bases between the two ends. Germline V lookup: CDR1 SGHRS, CDR2 YFSETQ. The CDR3 runs 17 residues. Findings and limits, study-wide: Blood was the sole source, and tissue repertoires probably differ. It was the few donors that limited the genetic and exposure-history diversity represented.

Into CD45RA+ naive and CD45RA-negative memory subsets, the CD4+ cells were split. The protocol was immunoSEQ multiplex PCR, while the TCRdb copy is restricted to in-frame clones and leaves out a portion. The table records about 1.5 million clones, around 98% of them present only once. Input material: naive CD4+ T cells sorted from blood. Subset described: CD45RA+ positively selected. The origin of this receptor is a man aged 25 to 40 in good health. The genes are TRBV5-1 and TRBJ2-6; weak D call: TRBD1 (6 bases). For the CDR3, the DNA is TGCGCCAGCAGCTTGGTACAGGGTGGCCCTGGGGCCAACGTCCTGACTTTC. The encoded protein is CASSLVQGGPGANVLTF.